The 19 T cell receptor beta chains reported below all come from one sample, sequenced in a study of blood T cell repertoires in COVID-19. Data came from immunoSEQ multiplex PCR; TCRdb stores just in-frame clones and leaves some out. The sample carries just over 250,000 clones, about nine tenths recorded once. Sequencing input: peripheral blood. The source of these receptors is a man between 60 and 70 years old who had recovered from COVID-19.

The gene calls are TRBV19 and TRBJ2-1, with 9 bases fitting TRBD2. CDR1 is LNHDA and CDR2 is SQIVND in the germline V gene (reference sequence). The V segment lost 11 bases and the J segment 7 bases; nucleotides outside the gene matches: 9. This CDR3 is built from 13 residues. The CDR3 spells CACSGRSRNEQFF. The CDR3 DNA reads TGTGCCTGCAGCGGGAGGAGTAGAAATGAGCAGTTCTTC.

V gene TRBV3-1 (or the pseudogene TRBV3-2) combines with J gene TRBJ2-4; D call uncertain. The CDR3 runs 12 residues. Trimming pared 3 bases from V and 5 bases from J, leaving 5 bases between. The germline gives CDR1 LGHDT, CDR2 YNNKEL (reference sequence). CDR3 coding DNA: TGTGCCAGCAGCCAGTCTCAAAACATTCAGTACTTC. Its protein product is CASSQSQNIQYF.

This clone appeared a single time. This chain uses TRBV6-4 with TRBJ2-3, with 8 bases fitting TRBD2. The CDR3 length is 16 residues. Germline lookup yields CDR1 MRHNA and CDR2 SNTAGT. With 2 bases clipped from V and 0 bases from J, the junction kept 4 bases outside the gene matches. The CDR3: CASSDQSGGSTDTQYF. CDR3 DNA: TGTGCCAGCAGTGACCAGAGCGGGGGCAGCACAGATACGCAGTATTTT.

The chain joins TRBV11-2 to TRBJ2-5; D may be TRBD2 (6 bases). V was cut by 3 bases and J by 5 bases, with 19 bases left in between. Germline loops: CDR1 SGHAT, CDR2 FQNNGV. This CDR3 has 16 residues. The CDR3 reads CASSLGGLPEGETQYF. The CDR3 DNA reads TGTGCCAGCAGCTTGGGGGGACTCCCGGAGGGGGAGACCCAGTACTTC.

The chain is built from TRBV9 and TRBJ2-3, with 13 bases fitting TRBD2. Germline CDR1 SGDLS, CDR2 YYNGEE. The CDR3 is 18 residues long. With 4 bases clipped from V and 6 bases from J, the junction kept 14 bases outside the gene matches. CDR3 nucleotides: TGTGCCAGCAGCATGAGGACTAGCGGGGGCTTAGGGATCGATACGCAGTATTTT. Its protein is CASSMRTSGGLGIDTQYF. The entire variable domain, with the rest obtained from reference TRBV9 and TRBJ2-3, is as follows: DSGVTQTPKHLITATGQRVTLRCSPRSGDLSVYWYQQSLDQGLQFLIQYYNGEERAKGNILERFSAQQFPDLHSELNLSSLELGDSALYFCASSMRTSGGLGIDTQYFGPGTRLTVL.

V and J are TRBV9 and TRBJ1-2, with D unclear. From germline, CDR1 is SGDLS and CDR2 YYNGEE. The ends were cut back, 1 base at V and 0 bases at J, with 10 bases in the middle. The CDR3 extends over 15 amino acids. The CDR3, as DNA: TGTGCCAGCAGCGTATCTTCTAATGCTAACTATGGCTACACCTTC. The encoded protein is CASSVSSNANYGYTF.

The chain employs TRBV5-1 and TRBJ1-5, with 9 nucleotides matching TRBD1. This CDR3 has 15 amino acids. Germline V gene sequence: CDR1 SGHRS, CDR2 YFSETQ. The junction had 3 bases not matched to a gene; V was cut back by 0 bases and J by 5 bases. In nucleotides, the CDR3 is TGCGCCAGCAGCTTGGATACAGGGGGCTATCAGCCCCAGCATTTT. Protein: CASSLDTGGYQPQHF.

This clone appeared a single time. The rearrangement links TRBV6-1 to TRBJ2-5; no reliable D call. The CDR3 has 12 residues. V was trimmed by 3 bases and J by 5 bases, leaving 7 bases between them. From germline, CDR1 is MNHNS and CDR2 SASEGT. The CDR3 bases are TGTGCCAGCAGTGAGAATCGGGAGACCCAGTACTTC. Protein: CASSENRETQYF.

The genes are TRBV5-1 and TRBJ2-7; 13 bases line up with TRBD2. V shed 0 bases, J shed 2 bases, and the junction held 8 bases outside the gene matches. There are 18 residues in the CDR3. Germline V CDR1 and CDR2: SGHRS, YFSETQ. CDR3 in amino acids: CASSLDVTSGGATYEQYF. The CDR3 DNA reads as TGCGCCAGCAGCTTGGACGTCACTAGCGGGGGGGCAACCTACGAGCAGTACTTC.

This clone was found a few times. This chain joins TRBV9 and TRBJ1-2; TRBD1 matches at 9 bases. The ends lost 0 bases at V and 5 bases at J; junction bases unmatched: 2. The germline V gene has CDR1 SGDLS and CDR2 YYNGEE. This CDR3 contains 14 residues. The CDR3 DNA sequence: TGTGCCAGCAGCGTAGAGGGACAGGGATATGGCTACACCTTC. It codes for CASSVEGQGYGYTF.

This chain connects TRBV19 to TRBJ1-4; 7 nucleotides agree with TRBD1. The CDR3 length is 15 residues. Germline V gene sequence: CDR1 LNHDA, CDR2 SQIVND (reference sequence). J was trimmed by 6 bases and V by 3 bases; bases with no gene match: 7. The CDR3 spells CASSMQGEFYEKLFF. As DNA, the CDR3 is TGTGCCAGTAGTATGCAGGGGGAGTTTTATGAAAAACTGTTTTTT.

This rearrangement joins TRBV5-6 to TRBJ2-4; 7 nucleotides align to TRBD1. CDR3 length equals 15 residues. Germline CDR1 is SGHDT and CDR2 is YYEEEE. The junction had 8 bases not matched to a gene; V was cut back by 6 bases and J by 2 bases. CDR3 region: CASTSGGTPKNIQYF. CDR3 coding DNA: TGTGCCAGCACCTCAGGGGGTACCCCCAAAAACATTCAGTACTTC.

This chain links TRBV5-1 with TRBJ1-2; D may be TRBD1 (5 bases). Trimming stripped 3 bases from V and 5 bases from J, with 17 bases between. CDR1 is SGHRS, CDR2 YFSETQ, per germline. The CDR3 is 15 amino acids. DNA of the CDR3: TGCGCCAGCAGCTCCGCGGGGGGACTGGGGTATGGCTACACCTTC. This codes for CASSSAGGLGYGYTF.

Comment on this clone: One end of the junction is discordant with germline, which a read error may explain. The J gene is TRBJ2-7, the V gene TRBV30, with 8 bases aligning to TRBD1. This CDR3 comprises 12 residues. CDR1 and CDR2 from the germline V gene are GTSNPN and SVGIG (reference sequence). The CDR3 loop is CAWSEGQGITHF. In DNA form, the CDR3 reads TGTGCCTGGAGTGAAGGACAGGGAATAACCCACTTC.

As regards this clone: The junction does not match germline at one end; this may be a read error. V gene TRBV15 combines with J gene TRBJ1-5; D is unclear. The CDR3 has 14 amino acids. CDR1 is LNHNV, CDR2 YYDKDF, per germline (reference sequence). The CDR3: CATTRGGGGQPQHF. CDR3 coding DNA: TGTGCCACCACCAGAGGAGGAGGTGGTCAGCCCCAGCATTTT. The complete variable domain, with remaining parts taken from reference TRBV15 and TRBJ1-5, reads DAMVIQNPRYQVTQFGKPVTLSCSQTLNHNVMYWYQQKSSQAPKLLFHYYDKDFNNEADTPDNFQSRRPNTSFCFLDIRSPGLGDTAMYLCATTRGGGGQPQHFGDGTRLSIL.

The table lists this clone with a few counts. CDR3 sequence (DNA): TGTGCCAGCAGACGGGGGGGAGGGTTCTACGAGCAGTACTTC. Encoded protein: CASRRGGGFYEQYF. The chain has TRBV27 and TRBJ2-7; the match to TRBD2 covers 8 bases. V lost 6 bases to trimming and J lost 3 bases; unmatched junction nucleotides: 7. The length of the CDR3 is 14 residues. Germline V lookup: CDR1 MNHEY, CDR2 SMNVEV (reference sequence).

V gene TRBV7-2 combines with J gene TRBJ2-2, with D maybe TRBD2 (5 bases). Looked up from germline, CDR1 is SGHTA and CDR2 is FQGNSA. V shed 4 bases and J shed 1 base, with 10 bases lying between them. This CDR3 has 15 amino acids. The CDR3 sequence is CASSSSGRNTGELFF. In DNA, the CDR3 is TGTGCCAGCAGCTCGTCGGGGAGGAACACCGGGGAGCTGTTTTTT.

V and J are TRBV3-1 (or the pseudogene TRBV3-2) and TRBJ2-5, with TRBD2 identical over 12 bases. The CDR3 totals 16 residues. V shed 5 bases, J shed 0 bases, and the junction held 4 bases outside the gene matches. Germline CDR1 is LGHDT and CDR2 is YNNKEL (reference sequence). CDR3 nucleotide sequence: TGTGCCAGCAGCTCGCTAGCGGGGGGGTACCAAGAGACCCAGTACTTC. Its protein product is CASSSLAGGYQETQYF.

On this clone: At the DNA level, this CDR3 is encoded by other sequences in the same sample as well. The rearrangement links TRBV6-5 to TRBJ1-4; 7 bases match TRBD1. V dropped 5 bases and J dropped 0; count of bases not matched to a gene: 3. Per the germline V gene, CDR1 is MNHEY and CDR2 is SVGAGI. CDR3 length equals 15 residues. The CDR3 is CASSRDSATNEKLFF. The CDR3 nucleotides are TGTGCCAGCAGTAGGGACAGTGCAACTAATGAAAAACTGTTTTTT.